This entry concerns a single T cell receptor (beta chain). Assay: immunoSEQ multiplex PCR; the TCRdb copy retains only in-frame clones and omits some. The sample yields 230,000 or so clones, roughly 94% seen once. V was clipped by 9 bases and J by 9 bases, with 12 bases between them. Per the germline V gene, CDR1 is MNHEY and CDR2 is SVGAGI. The CDR3 spans 12 residues. The data were obtained in a study of control samples from healthy donors and cancer patients. This TCR came from a man aged 45 to 65 in good health. The chain is built from TRBV6-5 and TRBJ1-6; D may be TRBD1 (5 bases). The sequencing input was blood. The chain's CDR3 is CARGDKGSPLHF. The CDR3 DNA follows: TGTGCCAGGGGGGATAAGGGTTCACCCCTCCACTTT.